The clone carrying this T cell receptor (beta chain) was observed a few times. Its specificity is unknown. The data are from a study of identical twins. This CDR3 region has 14 residues. V was clipped by 4 bases and J by 3 bases, with 12 bases between them. The V gene's germline CDR1 is MNHEY and CDR2 SMNVEV (reference sequence). Template switching added a universal primer site, and cDNA bore unique molecular identifiers. One entry per CDR3 protein, called by TCRdb with MiXCR from the 5' RACE reads. The sample shows 1.5 million to 2 million distinct CDR3 sequences, 25% to 35% of them seen only once. General study results and limits: The analysis was cross-sectional rather than longitudinal within donors.

The receptor's source is a newborn girl in good health. The sample consisted of cord blood. The chain employs TRBV27 and TRBJ1-2; D is possibly TRBD1 (6 bases). In DNA, the CDR3 is TGTGCCAGCAGTTCACAGGGTCTTGACTATGGCTACACCTTC. As protein: CASSSQGLDYGYTF.